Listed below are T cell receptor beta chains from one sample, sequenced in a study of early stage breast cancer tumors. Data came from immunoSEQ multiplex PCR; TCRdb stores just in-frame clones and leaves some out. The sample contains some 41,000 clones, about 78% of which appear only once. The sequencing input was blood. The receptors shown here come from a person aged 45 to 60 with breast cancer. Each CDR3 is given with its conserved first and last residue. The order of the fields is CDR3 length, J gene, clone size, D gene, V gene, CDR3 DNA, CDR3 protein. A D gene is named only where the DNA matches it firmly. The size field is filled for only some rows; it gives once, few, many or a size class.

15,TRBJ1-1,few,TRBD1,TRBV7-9,TGTGCCAGCAGCGCCGGGGACAGGGGGAACACTGAAGCTTTCTTT,CASSAGDRGNTEAFF
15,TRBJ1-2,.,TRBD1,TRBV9,TGTGCCAGCAGCCCGGGACAGGGGGCCTCCTATGGCTACACCTTC,CASSPGQGASYGYTF
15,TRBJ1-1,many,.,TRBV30,TGTGCCTGGAGTCGAGACAGTCTGCTGAACACTGAAGCTTTCTTT,CAWSRDSLLNTEAFF
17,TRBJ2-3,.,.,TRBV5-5,TGTGCCAGCAGCTTTTTCGCGACAGGCCTTAGCACAGATACGCAGTATTTT,CASSFFATGLSTDTQYF
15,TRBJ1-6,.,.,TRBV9,TGTGCCAGCAGCGTAGACGGGAGAGGGGATTCACCCCTCCACTTT,CASSVDGRGDSPLHF
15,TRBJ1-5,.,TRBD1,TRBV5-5,TGTGCCAGCAGCAGGACAGGGCTTAGCAATCAGCCCCAGCATTTT,CASSRTGLSNQPQHF
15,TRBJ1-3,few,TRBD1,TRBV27,TGTGCCAGCAGTCCCCTAGGGACAGGAGCCTCGTCCATATATTTT,CASSPLGTGASSIYF
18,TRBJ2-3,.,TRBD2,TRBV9,TGTGCCAGCGAGCGTGGCCTAGCGGGGGGAAGTGGCACAGATACGCAGTATTTT,CASERGLAGGSGTDTQYF
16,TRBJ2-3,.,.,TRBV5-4,TGTGCCAGCAGCCTCCTCCAGGGAAGTAACACAGATACGCAGTATTTT,CASSLLQGSNTDTQYF
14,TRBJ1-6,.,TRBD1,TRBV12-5,TGTGCTAGTGGTTTGCAGGGGGAAGCTTCACCCCTCCACTTT,CASGLQGEASPLHF
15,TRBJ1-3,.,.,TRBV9,TGTGCCAGCAGCGGCCGGGGGGCATTAGGAAACACCATATATTTT,CASSGRGALGNTIYF
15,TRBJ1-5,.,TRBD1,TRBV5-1,TGCGCCAGCAGCCTGGGACAGGGCAGCAATCAGCCCCAGCATTTT,CASSLGQGSNQPQHF
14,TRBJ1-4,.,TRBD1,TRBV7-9,TGTGCCAGCAGGGCCGGGACAGGGCATGAAAAACTGTTTTTT,CASRAGTGHEKLFF
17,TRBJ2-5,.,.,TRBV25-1,TGTGCCAGCAGTGAGCGCCGACGGGACACCATGGGGGAGACCCAGTACTTC,CASSERRRDTMGETQYF
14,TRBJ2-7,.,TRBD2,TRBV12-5,TGTGCTAGTGGGGAGGGCGGGAGGGCCGGCGAGCAGTACTTC,CASGEGGRAGEQYF
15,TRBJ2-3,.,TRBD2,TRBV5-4,TGTGCCAGCAGCTTGGTGGGAGGGCCAGCAGATACGCAGTATTTT,CASSLVGGPADTQYF
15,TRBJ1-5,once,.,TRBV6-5,TGTGCCAGCAGTCAGACAGCTGGTTTGGTGAAGCCCCAGCATTTT,CASSQTAGLVKPQHF
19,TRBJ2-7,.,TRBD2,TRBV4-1,TGCGCCAGCAGCGCACGACTAGCGGGAGGGCAGAGATACTCCTACGAGCAGTACTTC,CASSARLAGGQRYSYEQYF
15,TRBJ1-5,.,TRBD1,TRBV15,TGTGCCACCAGCGCGGGACAGGGGGGGGGTCAGCCCCAGCATTTT,CATSAGQGGGQPQHF
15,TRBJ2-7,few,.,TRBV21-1,TGTGCCAGCAGCAAAGAAGGCAGGTCATGGTACGAGCAGTACTTC,CASSKEGRSWYEQYF
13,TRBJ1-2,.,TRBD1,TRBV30,TGTGCCTGGAGGGACAGGGCGGCCTATGGCTACACCTTC,CAWRDRAAYGYTF
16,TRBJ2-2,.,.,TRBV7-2,TGTGCCAGCAACGTCGGAGCGGGTCAAAACACCGGGGAGCTGTTTTTT,CASNVGAGQNTGELFF
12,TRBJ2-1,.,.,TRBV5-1,TGCGCCAGCAGCTCAGGGTACAATGAGCAGTTCTTC,CASSSGYNEQFF
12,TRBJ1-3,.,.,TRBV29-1,TGCAGCGTTGCGGAGGTTGGAAACACCATATATTTT,CSVAEVGNTIYF
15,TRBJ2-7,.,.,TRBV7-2,TGTGCCAGCAGCTTAATTGCAGGAACATCCTACGAGCAGTACTTC,CASSLIAGTSYEQYF
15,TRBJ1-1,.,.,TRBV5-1,TGCGCCAGCAGCTTGTTGGGGGGGGAGAACACTGAAGCTTTCTTT,CASSLLGGENTEAFF
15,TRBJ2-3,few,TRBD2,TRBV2,TGTGCCAGCAGCCTCGGACTAGCGGGCACAGATACGCAGTATTTT,CASSLGLAGTDTQYF
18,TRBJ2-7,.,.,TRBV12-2,TGTGCAAGTCGCTTAGCTGTGACTAGCGGGAGCGGCTCCTACGAGCAGTACTTC,CASRLAVTSGSGSYEQYF
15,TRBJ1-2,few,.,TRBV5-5,TGTGCCAGCAGCTCCGGTGGGAGGTCGCATATCGGCTACACCTTC,CASSSGGRSHIGYTF
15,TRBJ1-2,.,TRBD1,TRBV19,TGTGCCAGTAGTCCCACCGGGACAGGCGTTATCGGCTACACCTTC,CASSPTGTGVIGYTF
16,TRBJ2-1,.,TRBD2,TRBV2,TGTGCCAGCAGCCTGGGACTAGCGGGAGCCTACAATGAGCAGTTCTTC,CASSLGLAGAYNEQFF
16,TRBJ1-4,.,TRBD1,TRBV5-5,TGTGCCAGCAGCAAAGGGGACAGTCCGAGGGGGGAAAAACTGTTTTTT,CASSKGDSPRGEKLFF
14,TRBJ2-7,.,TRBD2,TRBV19,TGTGCCAGTAGTTTGGGCGGGAGGGAATACGAGCAGTACTTC,CASSLGGREYEQYF
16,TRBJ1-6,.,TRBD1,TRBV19,TGTGCCAGTCAATCTAGTGGACAGGGAAAGGGCTCACCCCTCCACTTT,CASQSSGQGKGSPLHF
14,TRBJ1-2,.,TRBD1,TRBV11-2,TGTGCCAGCAGCAGGGGGGACAGAAACTATGGCTACACCTTC,CASSRGDRNYGYTF
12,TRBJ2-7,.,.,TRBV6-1,TGTGCCAGCACCCCCGGGGAATACGAGCAGTACTTC,CASTPGEYEQYF
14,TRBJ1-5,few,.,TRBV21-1,TGTGCCAGCAGCCCCAGAAAGAGCAATCAGCCCCAGCATTTT,CASSPRKSNQPQHF
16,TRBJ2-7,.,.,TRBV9,TGTGCCAGCAGCGCCTTTTCTAGCGTTAAGCCCTACGAGCAGTACTTC,CASSAFSSVKPYEQYF
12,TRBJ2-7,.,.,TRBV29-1,TGCAGCGCCAAGACAGGATCCTACGAGCAGTACTTC,CSAKTGSYEQYF
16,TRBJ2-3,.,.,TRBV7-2,TGTGCCAGCACCTACCGAGCGGACCCACGCACAGATACGCAGTATTTT,CASTYRADPRTDTQYF
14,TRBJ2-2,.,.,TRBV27,TGTGCCAGCAGTTTATACAGGAACACCGGGGAGCTGTTTTTT,CASSLYRNTGELFF
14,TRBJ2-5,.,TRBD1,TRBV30,TGTGCCTGGAGGGGGACAGGGGGCCTAGAGACCCAGTACTTC,CAWRGTGGLETQYF
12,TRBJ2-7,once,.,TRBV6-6,TGTGCCAGCAGTTACGGCACCTACGAGCAGTACTTC,CASSYGTYEQYF
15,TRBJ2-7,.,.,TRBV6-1,TGTGCCAGCAGTGAAGGGGCGGGACAGTCCTACGAGCAGTACTTC,CASSEGAGQSYEQYF
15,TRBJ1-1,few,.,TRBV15,TGTGCCACCAGCAGAGAAAAAGGGGCGAACACTGAAGCTTTCTTT,CATSREKGANTEAFF
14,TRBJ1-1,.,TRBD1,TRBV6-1,TGTGCCAGCATAATGACAGGGGAGGACACTGAAGCTTTCTTT,CASIMTGEDTEAFF
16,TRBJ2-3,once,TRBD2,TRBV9,TGTGCCAGCAGCGTAGCCCCTAGCGGGGGGGAGGATACGCAGTATTTT,CASSVAPSGGEDTQYF
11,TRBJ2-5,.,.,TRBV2,TGTGCCAGCGGGAGACAAGAGACCCAGTACTTC,CASGRQETQYF
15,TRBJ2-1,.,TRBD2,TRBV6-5,TGTGCCAGCACCCACCGGGAGGACCTAAACAATGAGCAGTTCTTC,CASTHREDLNNEQFF
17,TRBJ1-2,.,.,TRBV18,TGTGCCAGCTCACCACAGGCGTTAAGGGGTACTAACTATGGCTACACCTTC,CASSPQALRGTNYGYTF
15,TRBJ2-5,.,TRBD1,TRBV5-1,TGCGCCAGCAGCTTGGGGACAGGCCTCCAAGAGACCCAGTACTTC,CASSLGTGLQETQYF
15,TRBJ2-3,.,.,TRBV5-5,TGTGCCAGCAGCTTAACGACAGACCCCACAGATACGCAGTATTTT,CASSLTTDPTDTQYF
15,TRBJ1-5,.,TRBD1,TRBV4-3,TGCGCCAGCAGCCAAGGCCTGACAGGGGCTCAGCCCCAGCATTTT,CASSQGLTGAQPQHF
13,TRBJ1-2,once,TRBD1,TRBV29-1,TGCAGCGTTGGGACAGGGGGAAACTATGGCTACACCTTC,CSVGTGGNYGYTF
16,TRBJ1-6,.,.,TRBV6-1,TGTGCCAGCAGTGAACGGGGGAGCTCCTATAATTCACCCCTCCACTTT,CASSERGSSYNSPLHF
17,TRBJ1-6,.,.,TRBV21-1,TGTGCCAGCAGCAAACCGCCGCGGCCGCGTCGGAATTCACCCCTCCACTTT,CASSKPPRPRRNSPLHF
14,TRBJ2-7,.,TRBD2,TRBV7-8,TGTGCCAGCAGCTTAGCGCGGACTAGTGACGAGCAGTACTTC,CASSLARTSDEQYF
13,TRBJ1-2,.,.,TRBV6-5,TGTGCCAGCAGTTATAAGGGAGATGGTGGCTACACCTTC,CASSYKGDGGYTF
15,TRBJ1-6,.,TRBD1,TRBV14,TGTGCCAGCAGCCGCCGGGACAGAAGTAATTCACCCCTCCACTTT,CASSRRDRSNSPLHF
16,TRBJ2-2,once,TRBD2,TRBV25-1,TGTGCCAGCAGAGGTTTTGGGACTAGCCTTACCGGGGAGCTGTTTTTT,CASRGFGTSLTGELFF